The text below deals with one T cell receptor (beta chain). One junction end disagrees with the germline gene, perhaps due to a read error. The sample comes from a study of blood T cells in healthy people across ages. This CDR3 has 11 residues. CDR1 is SEHNR, CDR2 FQNEAQ, per germline (reference sequence). Combining a sample-barcoded 5' primer with a J-beta primer mix, a second PCR ran for roughly 6 to 12 cycles. One entry per CDR3 protein results from TCRdb running MiXCR on the 5' RACE reads. Of approximately 810,000 distinct CDR3 sequences listed, 29% were seen once; the top ten hold 17%. The TCR comes from a woman of 80 years or more in good health. The V and J genes are TRBV7-9 and TRBJ2-5, with D unresolved. The specimen was blood. The CDR3 sequence: CAGSPSLTQYF. CDR3 sequence (DNA): TGTGCCGGCAGCCCGTCCCTAACCCAGTACTTC. The whole variable domain, filled in from reference TRBV7-9 and TRBJ2-5, reads DTGVSQNPRHKITKRGQNVTFRCDPISEHNRLYWYRQTLGQGPEFLTYFQNEAQLEKSRLLSDRFSAERPKGSFSTLEIQRTEQGDSAMYLCAGSPSLTQYFGPGTRLLVL.